This TCR beta chain was profiled in a study of breast tumors, draining lymph nodes, adjacent tissues. One entry per CDR3 protein, called by TCRdb with MiXCR from the multiplex PCR reads. The table includes approximately 210,000 distinct CDR3 sequences, around 32% detected once. Axillary draining lymph nodes of breast cancer patients supplied the node samples. The CDR3 is 16 residues long. Trimming shortened V by 6 bases and J by 0 bases, and 15 bases separated the two germline ends. Comment on this clonotype: Its antigen is unidentified.

The study, taken as a whole, reports: Tumor TCR diversity was below lymph nodes but above nontumor tissue.

The V gene is TRBV12-3 or TRBV12-4, the J gene TRBJ2-1; weak D call: TRBD2 (6 bases). Sequencing was performed on axillary lymph node tissue. The receptor was derived from a female donor with breast cancer. Some clones in this sample may be carry-over from other donors' samples. CDR3: CASSHALAFSYNEQFF. As DNA, the CDR3 is TGTGCCAGCAGCCACGCCCTAGCGTTCTCCTACAATGAGCAGTTCTTC.